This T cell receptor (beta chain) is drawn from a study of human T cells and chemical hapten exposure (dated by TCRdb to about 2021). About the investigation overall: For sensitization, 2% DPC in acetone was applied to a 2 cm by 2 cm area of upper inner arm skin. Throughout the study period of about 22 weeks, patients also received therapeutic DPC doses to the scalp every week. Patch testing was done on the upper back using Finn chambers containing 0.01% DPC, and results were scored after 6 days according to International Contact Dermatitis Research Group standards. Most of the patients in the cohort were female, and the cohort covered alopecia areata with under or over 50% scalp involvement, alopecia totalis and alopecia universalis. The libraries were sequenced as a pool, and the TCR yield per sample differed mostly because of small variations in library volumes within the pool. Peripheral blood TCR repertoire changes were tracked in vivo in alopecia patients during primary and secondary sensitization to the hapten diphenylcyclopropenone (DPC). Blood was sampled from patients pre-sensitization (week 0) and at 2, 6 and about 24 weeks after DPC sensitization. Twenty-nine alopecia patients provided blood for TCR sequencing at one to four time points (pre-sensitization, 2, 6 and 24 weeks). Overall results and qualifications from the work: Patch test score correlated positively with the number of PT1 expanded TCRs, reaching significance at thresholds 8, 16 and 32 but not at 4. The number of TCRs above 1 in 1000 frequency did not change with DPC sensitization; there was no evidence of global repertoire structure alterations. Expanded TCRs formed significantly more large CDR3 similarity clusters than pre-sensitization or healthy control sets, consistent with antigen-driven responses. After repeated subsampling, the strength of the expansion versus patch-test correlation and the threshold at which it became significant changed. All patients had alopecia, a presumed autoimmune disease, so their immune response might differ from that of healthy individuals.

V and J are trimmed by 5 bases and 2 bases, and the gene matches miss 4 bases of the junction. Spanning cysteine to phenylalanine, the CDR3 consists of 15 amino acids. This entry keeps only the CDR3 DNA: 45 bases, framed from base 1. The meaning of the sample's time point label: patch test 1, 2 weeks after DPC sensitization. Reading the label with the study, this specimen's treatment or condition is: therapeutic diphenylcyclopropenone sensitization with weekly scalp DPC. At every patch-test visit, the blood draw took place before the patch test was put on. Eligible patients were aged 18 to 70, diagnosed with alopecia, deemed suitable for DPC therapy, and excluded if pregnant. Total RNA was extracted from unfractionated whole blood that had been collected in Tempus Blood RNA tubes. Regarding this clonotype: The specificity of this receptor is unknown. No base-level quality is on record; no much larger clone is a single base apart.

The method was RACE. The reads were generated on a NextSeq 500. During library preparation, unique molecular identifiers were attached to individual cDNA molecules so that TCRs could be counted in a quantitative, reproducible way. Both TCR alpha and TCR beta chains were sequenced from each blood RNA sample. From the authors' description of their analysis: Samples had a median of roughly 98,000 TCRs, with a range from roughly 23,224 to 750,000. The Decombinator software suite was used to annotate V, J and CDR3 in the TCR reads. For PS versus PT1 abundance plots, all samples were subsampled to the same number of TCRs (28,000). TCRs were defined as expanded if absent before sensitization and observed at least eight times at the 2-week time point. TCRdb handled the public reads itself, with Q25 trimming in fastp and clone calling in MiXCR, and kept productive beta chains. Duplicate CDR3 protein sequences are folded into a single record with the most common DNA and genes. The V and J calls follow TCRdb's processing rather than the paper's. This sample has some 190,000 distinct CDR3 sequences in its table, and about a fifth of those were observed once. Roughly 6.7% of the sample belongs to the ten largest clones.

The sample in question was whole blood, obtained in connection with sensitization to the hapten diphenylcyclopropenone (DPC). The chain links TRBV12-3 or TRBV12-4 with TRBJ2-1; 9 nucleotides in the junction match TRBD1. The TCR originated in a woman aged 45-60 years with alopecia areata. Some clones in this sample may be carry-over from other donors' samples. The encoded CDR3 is CASSRGQGAYNEQFF. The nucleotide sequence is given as TGTGCCAGCAGTCGGGGACAGGGTGCCTACAATGAGCAGTTCTTC.